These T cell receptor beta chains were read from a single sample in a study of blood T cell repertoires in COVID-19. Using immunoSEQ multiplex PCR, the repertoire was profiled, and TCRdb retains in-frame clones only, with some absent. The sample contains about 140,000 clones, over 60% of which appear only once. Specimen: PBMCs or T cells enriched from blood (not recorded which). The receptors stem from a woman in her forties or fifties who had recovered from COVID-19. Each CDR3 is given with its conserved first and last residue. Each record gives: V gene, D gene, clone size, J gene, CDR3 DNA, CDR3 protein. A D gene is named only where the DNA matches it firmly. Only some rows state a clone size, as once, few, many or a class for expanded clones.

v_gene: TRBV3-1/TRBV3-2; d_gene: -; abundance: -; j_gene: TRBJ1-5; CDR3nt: TGTGCCAGCAGCCAAGAACGAGGTACTCAGCCCCAGCATTTT; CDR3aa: CASSQERGTQPQHF
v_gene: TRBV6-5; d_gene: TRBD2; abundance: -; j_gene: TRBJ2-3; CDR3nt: TGTGCCACCATTAGCGGGGCGGGGACAGATACGCAGTATTTT; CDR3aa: CATISGAGTDTQYF
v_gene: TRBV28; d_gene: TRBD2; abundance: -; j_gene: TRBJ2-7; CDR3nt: TGTGCCAGCAGTTCCCCTCGGAGCGCTAGCGGGAGTCAGCACGAGCAGTACTTC; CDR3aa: CASSSPRSASGSQHEQYF
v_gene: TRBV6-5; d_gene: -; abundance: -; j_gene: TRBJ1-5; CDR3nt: TGTGCCAGCAGTTACCGGGGGGGCAATCAGCCCCAGCATTTT; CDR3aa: CASSYRGGNQPQHF
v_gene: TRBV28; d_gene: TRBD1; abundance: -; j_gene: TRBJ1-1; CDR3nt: TGTGCCAGCAGTTTATACAGGGGGAAGGACACTGAAGCTTTCTTT; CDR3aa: CASSLYRGKDTEAFF
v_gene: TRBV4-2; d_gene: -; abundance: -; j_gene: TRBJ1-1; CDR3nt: TGTGCCAGCAGCCAAGGGCCGGTTGGAGACACTGAAGCTTTCTTT; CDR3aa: CASSQGPVGDTEAFF
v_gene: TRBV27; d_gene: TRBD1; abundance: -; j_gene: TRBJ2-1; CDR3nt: TGTGCCAGCAGTTTCGGAACAGGGGGTAACAATGAGCAGTTCTTC; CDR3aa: CASSFGTGGNNEQFF
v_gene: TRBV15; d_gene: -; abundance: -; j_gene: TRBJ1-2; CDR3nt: TGTGCCACCAGCAGAGATCTACAGGGTGGCTACACCTTC; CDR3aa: CATSRDLQGGYTF
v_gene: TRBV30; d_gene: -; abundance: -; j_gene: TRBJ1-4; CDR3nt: TGTGCCTGGAGTCCAGGGGTTGCAACTAATGAAAAACTGTTTTTT; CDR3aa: CAWSPGVATNEKLFF
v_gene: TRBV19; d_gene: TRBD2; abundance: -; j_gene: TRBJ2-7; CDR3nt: TGTGCCAGTAGTACAGGGTACGGACTAGGGAACTACGAGCAGTACTTC; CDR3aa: CASSTGYGLGNYEQYF
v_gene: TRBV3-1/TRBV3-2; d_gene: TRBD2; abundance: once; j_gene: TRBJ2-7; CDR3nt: TGTGCCAGCAGCCCGCGCCCGGGACTAGCGGGAGTCGAGCAGTACTTC; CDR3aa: CASSPRPGLAGVEQYF
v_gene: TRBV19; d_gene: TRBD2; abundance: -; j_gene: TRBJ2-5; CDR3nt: TGTGCCAGTAGTATAGTTAGCGGGTATACTCAAGAGACCCAGTACTTC; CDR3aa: CASSIVSGYTQETQYF
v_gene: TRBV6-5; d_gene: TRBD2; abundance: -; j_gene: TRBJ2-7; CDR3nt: TGTGCCAGCAGTTACTACCCTAGCGGGAGCTCCTACGAGCAGTACTTC; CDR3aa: CASSYYPSGSSYEQYF
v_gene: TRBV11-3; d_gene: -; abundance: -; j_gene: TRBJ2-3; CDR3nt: TGTGCCAGCAGCTTAGGAGGGGGTGCTAACACAGATACGCAGTATTTT; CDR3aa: CASSLGGGANTDTQYF
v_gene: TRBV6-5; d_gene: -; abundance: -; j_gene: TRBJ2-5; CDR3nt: TGTGCCACCTTCTGGCCAGGTCAAGAGACCCAGTACTTC; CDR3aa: CATFWPGQETQYF
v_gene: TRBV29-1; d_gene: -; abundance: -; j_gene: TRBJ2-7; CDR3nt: TGCAGCGTTGAAGATACGGGGATTGCGCAGTACTTC; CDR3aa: CSVEDTGIAQYF
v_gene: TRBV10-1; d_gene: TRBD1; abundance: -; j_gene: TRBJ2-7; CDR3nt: TGCGCCAGCAGTGATAGGGGACAGGGAGACTACGAGCAGTACTTC; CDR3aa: CASSDRGQGDYEQYF
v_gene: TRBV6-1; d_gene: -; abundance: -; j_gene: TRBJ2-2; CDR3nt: TGTGCCAGCAGTGACTTGCAGCGGGTTATCACCGGGGAGCTGTTTTTT; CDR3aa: CASSDLQRVITGELFF
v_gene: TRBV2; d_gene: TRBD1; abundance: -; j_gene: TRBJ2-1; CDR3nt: TGTGCCAGCAGTGACTATAGGACAGGGATCGGTGAGCAGTTCTTC; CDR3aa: CASSDYRTGIGEQFF
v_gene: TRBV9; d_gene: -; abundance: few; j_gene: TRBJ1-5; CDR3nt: TGTGCCAGCAGCCCCGGGGATAGCAATCAGCCCCAGCATTTT; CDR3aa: CASSPGDSNQPQHF
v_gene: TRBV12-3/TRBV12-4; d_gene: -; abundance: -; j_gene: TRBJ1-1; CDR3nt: TGTGCCAGCCCAACCGAGGGGAACACTGAAGCTTTCTTT; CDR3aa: CASPTEGNTEAFF
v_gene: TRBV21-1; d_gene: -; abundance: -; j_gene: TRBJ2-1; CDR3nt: TGTGCCAGCAGAAGCGGGAGCCTCTCCTACAATGAGCAGTTCTTC; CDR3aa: CASRSGSLSYNEQFF
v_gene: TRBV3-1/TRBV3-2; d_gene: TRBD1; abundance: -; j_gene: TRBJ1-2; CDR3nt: TGTGCCAGCAGCCCCGACAGGGGCCCGGGCTATGGCTACACCTTC; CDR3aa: CASSPDRGPGYGYTF
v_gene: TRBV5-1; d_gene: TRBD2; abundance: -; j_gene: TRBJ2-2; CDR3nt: TGCGCCAGCAGCTTGGCCAGACTAGCCGGCGGGGAGCTGTTTTTT; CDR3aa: CASSLARLAGGELFF
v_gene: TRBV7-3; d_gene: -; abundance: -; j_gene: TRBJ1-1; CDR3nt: TGTGCCAGCAGCTCAATGGGGAGCAGCACTGAAGCTTTCTTT; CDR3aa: CASSSMGSSTEAFF
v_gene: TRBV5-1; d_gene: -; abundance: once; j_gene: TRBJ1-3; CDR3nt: TGCGCCAGCAGCTTGCGGCCTACGGACAGCCTCTCTGGAAACACCATATATTTT; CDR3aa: CASSLRPTDSLSGNTIYF
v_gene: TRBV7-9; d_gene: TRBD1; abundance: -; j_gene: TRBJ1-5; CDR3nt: TGTGCCAGCAGCATACAGGGGGAGCATCAGCCCCAGCATTTT; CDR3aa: CASSIQGEHQPQHF
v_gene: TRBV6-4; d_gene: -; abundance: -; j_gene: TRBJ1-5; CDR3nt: TGTGCCAGCAGTGTCCGGCGGGAGGAGAGCAATCAGCCCCAGCATTTT; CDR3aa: CASSVRREESNQPQHF
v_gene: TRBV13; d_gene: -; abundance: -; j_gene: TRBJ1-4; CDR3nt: TGTGCCAGCAGCTTTGTTCGGGGGGAGGAAAAACTGTTTTTT; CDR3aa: CASSFVRGEEKLFF
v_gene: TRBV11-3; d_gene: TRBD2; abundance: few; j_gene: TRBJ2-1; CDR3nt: TGTGCCAGCAGCTTAGGCCTGCGGCTAGCGGGAGAATCGGATGAGCAGTTCTTC; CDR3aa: CASSLGLRLAGESDEQFF
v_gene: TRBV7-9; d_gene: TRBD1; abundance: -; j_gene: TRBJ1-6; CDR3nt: TGTGCCAGCAGGCAAACAGGGGGCGATTCACCCCTCCACTTT; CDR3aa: CASRQTGGDSPLHF
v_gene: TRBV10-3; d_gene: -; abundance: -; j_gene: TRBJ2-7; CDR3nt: TGTGCCACCAGTGATCCGTCCTACGAGCAGTACTTC; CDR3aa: CATSDPSYEQYF
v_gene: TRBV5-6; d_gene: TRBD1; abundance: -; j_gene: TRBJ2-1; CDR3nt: TGTGCCAGCAGCAGTGAGATCCGACAGGGGTCCTACAATGAGCAGTTCTTC; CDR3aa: CASSSEIRQGSYNEQFF
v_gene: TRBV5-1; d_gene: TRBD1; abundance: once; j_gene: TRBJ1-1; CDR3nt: TGCGCCAGCAGCTGGGCAGGAGGGGGCGGAAACACTGAAGCTTTCTTT; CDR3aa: CASSWAGGGGNTEAFF
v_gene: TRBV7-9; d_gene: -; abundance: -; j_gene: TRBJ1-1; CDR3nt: TGTGCCAGCAGCTTAGCTGGACATCTGAACACTGAAGCTTTCTTT; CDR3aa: CASSLAGHLNTEAFF
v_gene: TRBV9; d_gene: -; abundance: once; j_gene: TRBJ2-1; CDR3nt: TGTGCCAGCAGCGTAGTTGAGGGAGCCTACAATGAGCAGTTCTTC; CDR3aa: CASSVVEGAYNEQFF
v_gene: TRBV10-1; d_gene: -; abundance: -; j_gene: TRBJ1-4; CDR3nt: TGCGCCAGCAGTGAGGGCGGTGAAAATGAAAAACTGTTTTTT; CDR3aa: CASSEGGENEKLFF